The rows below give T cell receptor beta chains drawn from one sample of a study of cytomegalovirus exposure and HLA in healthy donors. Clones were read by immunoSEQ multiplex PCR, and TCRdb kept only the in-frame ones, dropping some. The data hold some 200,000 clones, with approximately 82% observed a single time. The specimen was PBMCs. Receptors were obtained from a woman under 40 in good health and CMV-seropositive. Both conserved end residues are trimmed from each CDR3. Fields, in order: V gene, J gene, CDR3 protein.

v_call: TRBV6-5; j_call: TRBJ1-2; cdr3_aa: ASTHGELSGYT
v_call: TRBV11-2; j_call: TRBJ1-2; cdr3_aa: ASGRGGAGYGYT
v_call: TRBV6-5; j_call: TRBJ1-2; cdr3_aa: ASSSSGGANYGYT
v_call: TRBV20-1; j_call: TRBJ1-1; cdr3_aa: SARQNTEAF
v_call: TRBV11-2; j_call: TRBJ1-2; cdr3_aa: ASINLFDRVNGYT
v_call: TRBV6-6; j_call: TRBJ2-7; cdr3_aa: ASSYGQGGYEQY
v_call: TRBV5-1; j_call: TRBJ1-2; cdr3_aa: ASSLDRGYEGYT
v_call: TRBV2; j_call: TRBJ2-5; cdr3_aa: ASSEVLSLETQY
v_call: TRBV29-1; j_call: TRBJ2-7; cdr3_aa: SVEVAGGYEQY
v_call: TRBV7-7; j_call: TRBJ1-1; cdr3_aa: ASSSDRNTEAF
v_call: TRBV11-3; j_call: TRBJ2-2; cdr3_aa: ASSSRGYAGELF
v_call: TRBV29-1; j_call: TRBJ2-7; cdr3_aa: SARPGGGASSYEQY
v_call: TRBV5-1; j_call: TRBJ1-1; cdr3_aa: ASKGGTGNTEAF
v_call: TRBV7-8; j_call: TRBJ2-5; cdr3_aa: ASSPNRDRQETQY
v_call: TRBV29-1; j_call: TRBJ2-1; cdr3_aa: SVEGYTVGASYNEQF
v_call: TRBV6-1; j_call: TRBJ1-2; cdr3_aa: ASSEFALQGNYGYT
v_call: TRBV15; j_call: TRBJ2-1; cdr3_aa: ATSTRAGSYNEQF
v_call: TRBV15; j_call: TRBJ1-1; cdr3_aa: ATRTLGTGVNEAF
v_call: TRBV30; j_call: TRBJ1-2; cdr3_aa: AWTVRGGQGYT
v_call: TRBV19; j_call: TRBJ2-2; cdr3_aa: ASTHTTGRPGELF
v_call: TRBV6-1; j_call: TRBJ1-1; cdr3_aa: ASSEASADTEAF
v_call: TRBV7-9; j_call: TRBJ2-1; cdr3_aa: ASSLGTGGNEQF
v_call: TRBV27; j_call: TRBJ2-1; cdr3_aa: ASSSLRTLAGSLNEQF